The sample holds a few counts of the clone carrying this T cell receptor beta chain. This specimen belongs to a study of patients and donors after allogeneic stem cell transplantation. Germline V gene lookup returns CDR1 SGHRS and CDR2 YFSETQ. Unmatched junction bases numbered 14, after V lost 7 bases and J lost 0 bases. The CDR3 is 18 amino acids. One entry per CDR3 protein results from TCRdb running MiXCR on the RT-PCR reads. The repertoire holds 410,000 or so distinct CDR3 sequences, with around 16% as singletons. The chain joins TRBV5-1 to TRBJ2-7; 12 nucleotides match TRBD2. The origin of this receptor is a human donor who was either an allogeneic HSCT recipient or a stem cell or donor lymphocyte infusion donor (not recorded which). It is not recorded whose cells these are; they may come from a transplant donor. Sequenced sample: blood, either unsorted or a sorted T cell fraction (not recorded which). The CDR3 DNA reads TGCGCCAGCTCCCGTGGGACTAGCGGGTCATCTGGCTCCTACGAGCAGTACTTC. Translated: CASSRGTSGSSGSYEQYF.